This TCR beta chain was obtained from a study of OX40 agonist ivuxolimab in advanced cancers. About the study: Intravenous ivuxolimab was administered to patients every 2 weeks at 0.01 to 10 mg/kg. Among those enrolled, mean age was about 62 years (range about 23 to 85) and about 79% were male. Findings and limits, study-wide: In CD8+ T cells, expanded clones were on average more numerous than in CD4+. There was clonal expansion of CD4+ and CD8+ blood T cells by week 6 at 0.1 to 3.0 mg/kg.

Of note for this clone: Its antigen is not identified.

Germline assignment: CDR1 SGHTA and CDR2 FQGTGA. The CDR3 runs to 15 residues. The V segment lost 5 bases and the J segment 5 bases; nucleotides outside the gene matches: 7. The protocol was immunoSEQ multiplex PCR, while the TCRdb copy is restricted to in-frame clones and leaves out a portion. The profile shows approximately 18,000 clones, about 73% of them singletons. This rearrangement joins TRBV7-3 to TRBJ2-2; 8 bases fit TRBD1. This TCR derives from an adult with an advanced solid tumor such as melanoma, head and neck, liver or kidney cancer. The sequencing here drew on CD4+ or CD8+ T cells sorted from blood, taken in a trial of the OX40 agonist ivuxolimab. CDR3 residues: CASSPPGGETGELFF. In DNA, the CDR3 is TGTGCCAGCAGCCCCCCAGGGGGCGAGACCGGGGAGCTGTTTTTT. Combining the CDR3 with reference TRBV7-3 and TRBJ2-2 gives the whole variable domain GAGVSQTPSNKVTEKGKYVELRCDPISGHTALYWYRQSLGQGPEFLIYFQGTGAADDSGLPNDRFFAVRPEGSVSTLKIQRTERGDSAVYLCASSPPGGETGELFFGEGSRLTVL.